The 29 T cell receptor beta chains below come from one sample, sequenced in a study of patients and donors after allogeneic stem cell transplantation. TCRdb recomputed calls from the RT-PCR reads with MiXCR, one row per CDR3 protein. This sample has some 960,000 distinct CDR3 sequences, with more than 15% found just once. Sequencing input: blood, either unsorted or a sorted T cell fraction (not recorded which). These receptors all come from a human donor who was either an allogeneic HSCT recipient or a stem cell or donor lymphocyte infusion donor (not recorded which). It is not recorded whose cells these are; they may come from a transplant donor.

This clonotype has only a few counts. The V gene is TRBV10-3, the J gene TRBJ1-1, with 8 positions matching TRBD1. CDR1 and CDR2 from the germline V gene are ENHRY and SYGVKD. The V gene end was trimmed by 4 bases and the J gene end by 12 bases; junction bases not matched to a gene: 10. This CDR3 has 13 residues. The CDR3 DNA reads TGTGCCATCAGTGGAACAGGGGGGGGTCGTCCTTTCTTT. This translates into CAISGTGGGRPFF.

The gene calls are TRBV5-1 and TRBJ2-2; 7 bases agree with TRBD2. J gave up 4 bases and V 6 bases, and 12 bases lay outside the gene matches. The CDR3 runs to 16 residues. Germline V lookup: CDR1 SGHRS, CDR2 YFSETQ. CDR3 sequence reads: CASTLGLETGTGELFF. The CDR3 DNA is TGCGCCAGCACCCTCGGACTAGAGACTGGCACCGGGGAGCTGTTTTTT.

J is TRBJ2-5 and V is TRBV27; D might be TRBD1 or TRBD2, each matching 5 bases. Trimming removed 7 bases at V and 5 bases at J, with 20 bases between. Germline V gene sequence: CDR1 MNHEY, CDR2 SMNVEV (reference sequence). CDR3 size: 15 residues. Here the CDR3 DNA reads TGTGCCAGCACAGGCCGGGGCCTTGCTAAGGAGACCCAGTACTTC. It encodes CASTGRGLAKETQYF.

J is TRBJ1-1 and V is TRBV5-6, with 11 bases aligning to TRBD1. The germline gives CDR1 SGHDT, CDR2 YYEEEE. The J segment lost 6 bases and the V segment lost 4 bases, leaving 5 bases of the junction unmatched. The length of the CDR3 is 14 residues. The CDR3 protein is CASSTGQGAAEAFF. In nucleotides, the CDR3 is TGTGCCAGCAGCACAGGACAGGGGGCCGCTGAAGCTTTCTTT.

The chain recombines TRBV27 with TRBJ2-5; 9 bases are shared with TRBD1. CDR1 and CDR2 from the germline V gene are MNHEY and SMNVEV (reference sequence). The junction had 7 bases not matched to a gene; V was cut back by 3 bases and J by 5 bases. The CDR3 is made up of 15 amino acids. The CDR3 reads CASSLGTGKTETQYF. CDR3 nucleotide sequence: TGTGCCAGCAGTTTGGGGACAGGGAAGACGGAGACCCAGTACTTC.

This clonotype was observed many times. The V and J genes are TRBV24-1 and TRBJ2-1; 8 nucleotides line up with TRBD2. The CDR3 is made up of 17 amino acids. Germline V CDR1 and CDR2: KGHDR, SFDVKD. The junction had 6 bases not matched to a gene; V was cut back by 3 bases and J by 0 bases. The CDR3 loop reads CATSDQYGGGSYNEQFF. CDR3 in DNA: TGTGCCACCAGTGATCAGTACGGGGGGGGCTCCTACAATGAGCAGTTCTTC.

This clonotype was found a few times. The chain combines TRBV10-3 with TRBJ2-7, with D unresolved. Germline lookup yields CDR1 ENHRY and CDR2 SYGVKD. The CDR3 has 14 residues. Trimming stripped 6 bases from V and 0 bases from J, with 12 bases between. The CDR3 protein is CAIRGAISSYEQYF. Written as DNA, the CDR3 is TGTGCCATCAGAGGCGCAATCAGCTCCTACGAGCAGTACTTC.

The V and J genes are TRBV6-1 and TRBJ2-7, with TRBD2 identical over 7 bases. The ends lost 6 bases at V and 6 bases at J; junction bases unmatched: 11. This CDR3 has 14 residues. Germline V gene lookup returns CDR1 MNHNS and CDR2 SASEGT. CDR3 sequence (DNA): TGTGCCAGCAGGACCCGGTCTAGCGGCCTCGAGCAGTACTTC. Protein product: CASRTRSSGLEQYF.

This chain links TRBV3-1 with TRBJ2-2; 8 bases line up with TRBD1. Germline V gene data show CDR1 as LGHDT and CDR2 as YNNKEL (reference sequence). This CDR3 has 16 residues. The junction had 7 bases not matched to a gene; V was cut back by 3 bases and J by 4 bases. The CDR3: CASSHRTGGGTGELFF. The CDR3 bases are TGTGCCAGCAGCCACCGAACAGGGGGAGGCACCGGGGAGCTGTTTTTT.

This clonotype was counted between two and nine times. The genes are TRBV4-3 and TRBJ2-7; TRBD1 matches 7 bases. The CDR3 consists of 15 residues. Germline lookup yields CDR1 LGHNA and CDR2 YSLEER. V lost 2 bases and J lost 3; bases outside the gene matches: 7. CDR3 region: CASSQTRQGFYEQYF. The CDR3 coding sequence is TGCGCCAGCAGCCAAACTCGACAGGGTTTCTACGAGCAGTACTTC.

The chain carries TRBV9 and TRBJ2-3; 8 bases map to TRBD2. Trimming at V came to 2 bases and at J to 2 bases, leaving 7 bases not matched to a gene. CDR3 length equals 16 residues. Germline V gene data show CDR1 as SGDLS and CDR2 as YYNGEE. CDR3 region: CASSVYAGGHTDTQYF. CDR3 DNA sequence: TGTGCCAGCAGCGTCTATGCGGGGGGCCACACAGATACGCAGTATTTT.

The J gene is TRBJ2-7, the V gene TRBV3-1; D may correspond to TRBD1 or TRBD2 (5 bases each). The CDR3 consists of 17 residues. The germline CDR1 and CDR2 sequences are LGHDT and YNNKEL (reference sequence). V was trimmed by 4 bases and J by 3 bases, leaving 22 bases between them. CDR3 in amino acids: CASSPLSRVGSSYEQYF. CDR3 nucleotides: TGTGCCAGCAGCCCCCTCAGCAGGGTAGGGAGCAGCTACGAGCAGTACTTC.

In its sample, this clonotype was seen a few times. The chain combines TRBV9 with TRBJ1-5, with D perhaps TRBD1 (5 bases). V was pared by 5 bases and J by 4 bases, with 16 bases between. CDR3 size: 15 residues. Germline loops: CDR1 SGDLS, CDR2 YYNGEE. CDR3 protein: CASSGGIGSNQPQHF. DNA for the CDR3: TGTGCCAGCAGTGGGGGGATAGGGTCTAATCAGCCCCAGCATTTT.

The rearrangement uses TRBV12-3 or TRBV12-4 and TRBJ2-7; no firm D call. The CDR3 runs to 13 residues. The ends were cut back, 3 bases at V and 7 bases at J, with 13 bases in the middle. In nucleotides, the CDR3 is TGTGCCAGCAGTTTCTTTCGAATTCGTGAGCAGTACTTC. This translates into CASSFFRIREQYF.

This clonotype was seen a handful of times. V usage is TRBV20-1 and J usage is TRBJ2-5, with 10 bases identical to TRBD2. CDR3 length equals 16 residues. Germline CDR1 reads DFQATT; CDR2 reads SNEGSKA (reference sequence). J was trimmed by 1 base and V by 2 bases; bases with no gene match: 7. Here the CDR3 reads CSARTPLAGLQETQYF. The CDR3 DNA reads as TGCAGTGCTAGAACCCCACTAGCGGGGCTCCAAGAGACCCAGTACTTC.

The chain is built from TRBV12-3 or TRBV12-4 and TRBJ1-2, with 8 bases lining up with TRBD1. The CDR3 has 13 residues. V shed 4 bases and J 6 bases; nucleotides not matched to a gene: 4. CDR3 DNA sequence: TGTGCCAGCAGTTACCCAGGGGGCCATGGCTACACCTTC. Its protein is CASSYPGGHGYTF.

This sequence joins TRBV28 and TRBJ1-5; weak D call: TRBD1 (6 bases). Germline lookup yields CDR1 MDHEN and CDR2 SYDVKM. Trimming shortened V by 1 base and J by 6 bases, and 10 bases separated the two germline ends. The CDR3 length is 14 residues. The CDR3 coding sequence is TGTGCCAGCAGTTTATTGGGGGGGGCTCAGCCCCAGCATTTT. Residues: CASSLLGGAQPQHF.

This clonotype was seen only a few times. The chain links TRBV4-2 to TRBJ1-6, with D possibly matching TRBD1 (6 bases). CDR1 and CDR2 (germline): LGHNA, YNFKEQ. This CDR3 has 17 residues. V was cut by 0 bases and J by 9 bases, with 18 bases left in between. Written as DNA, the CDR3 is TGTGCCAGCAGCCAAGATTTCGAAGGCGTACAGGGTTCACCCCTCCACTTT. Encoded protein: CASSQDFEGVQGSPLHF.

This clonotype was counted a few times. The rearrangement uses TRBV7-2 and TRBJ2-5, with 7 bases aligning to TRBD1. The CDR3 is 14 residues long. Germline CDR1 reads SGHTA; CDR2 reads FQGNSA. With 7 bases clipped from V and 4 bases from J, the junction kept 9 bases outside the gene matches. The CDR3 nucleotides read TGTGCCAGCACCGACACAGGGGCTGGAGAGACCCAGTACTTC. Amino acids: CASTDTGAGETQYF.

The J gene is TRBJ2-6, the V gene TRBV3-1, with 7 bases matching TRBD1. Looked up from germline, CDR1 is LGHDT and CDR2 is YNNKEL (reference sequence). After removal of 5 bases from V and 0 bases from J, the junction contained 7 bases not matched to a gene. The CDR3 has 17 amino acids. The CDR3 sequence is CASSGPGQSSGANVLTF. CDR3 sequence (DNA): TGTGCCAGCAGCGGGCCGGGACAGAGCTCTGGGGCCAACGTCCTGACTTTC.

The chain recombines TRBV4-1 with TRBJ1-1, with D perhaps TRBD1 (5 bases). This CDR3 is built from 16 residues. CDR1 MGHRA and CDR2 YSYEKL come from the germline V gene. V lost 3 bases, J lost 4 bases, and 18 bases lay in between. The DNA for the CDR3 is TGCGCCAGCAGCCACGAACTCCCAGGGAAAGGCACTGAAGCTTTCTTT. Translation gives CASSHELPGKGTEAFF.

The chain combines TRBV20-1 with TRBJ2-1; 9 bases fit TRBD2. The germline CDR1 and CDR2 sequences are DFQATT and SNEGSKA (reference sequence). This CDR3 spans 18 amino acids. The ends lost 0 bases at V and 9 bases at J; junction bases unmatched: 18. CDR3: CSARDLGGLAGLDGEQFF. In nucleotides, the CDR3 is TGCAGTGCTAGAGATCTGGGGGGGCTAGCGGGACTAGACGGTGAGCAGTTCTTC.

This clonotype was recorded at least ten times. The chain employs TRBV12-3 or TRBV12-4 and TRBJ2-1; weak D call: TRBD1 (6 bases). The CDR3 length is 12 residues. V lost 6 bases and J 7 bases, leaving 10 bases between the germline ends. The DNA of the CDR3 is TGTGCCAGCAGATCCAGGGGAAATGAGCAGTTCTTC. Translated: CASRSRGNEQFF.

This clonotype was counted only a few times. The V and J genes are TRBV24-1 and TRBJ2-5; D remains ambiguous. V lost 2 bases and J lost 0, with 12 bases in between. The CDR3 runs 16 residues. Germline-derived CDR1 and CDR2 are KGHDR and SFDVKD. CDR3 coding DNA: TGTGCCACCAGTGATTCCTCCAAGCTGTACCAAGAGACCCAGTACTTC. This translates into CATSDSSKLYQETQYF.

The J gene is TRBJ1-2, the V gene TRBV6-5; 9 bases align to TRBD1. Germline V gives CDR1 MNHEY, CDR2 SVGAGI. The CDR3 is made up of 16 amino acids. V lost 0 bases and J lost 0; bases outside the gene matches: 2. CDR3 residues: CASSYSDRGANYGYTF. CDR3 DNA: TGTGCCAGCAGTTACTCGGACAGGGGAGCTAACTATGGCTACACCTTC.

The chain carries TRBV15 and TRBJ2-4; D call uncertain. The CDR3 is 12 amino acids. CDR1 and CDR2 (germline): LNHNV, YYDKDF (reference sequence). V was clipped by 0 bases and J by 7 bases, with 4 bases between them. Here the CDR3 reads CATSREMNIQYF. The CDR3 nucleotides are TGTGCCACCAGCAGAGAGATGAACATTCAGTACTTC.

V and J are TRBV7-8 and TRBJ1-1; unclear D gene. There are 14 residues in the CDR3. V was pared by 1 base and J by 4 bases, with 10 bases between. From germline, CDR1 is SGHVS and CDR2 FQNEAQ. Here the CDR3 reads CASSLGKSVTEAFF. The CDR3 DNA is TGTGCCAGCAGCTTAGGGAAATCGGTCACTGAAGCTTTCTTT.

This clonotype was observed a handful of times. This chain uses TRBV6-5 with TRBJ1-4, with D unresolved. In germline, CDR1 is MNHEY, CDR2 SVGAGI. The CDR3 covers 12 residues. V lost 2 bases, J lost 7 bases, and 5 bases lay in between. CDR3 residues: CASSYDREKLFF. The CDR3 DNA reads TGTGCCAGCAGTTACGATCGTGAAAAACTGTTTTTT.

This clonotype was seen only a few times. J is TRBJ1-2 and V is TRBV29-1, with D maybe TRBD1 (5 bases). CDR3 length equals 11 residues. Germline values: CDR1 SQVTM, CDR2 ANQGSEA. The V and J ends lost 6 bases and 8 bases respectively, with 13 bases between them. As DNA, the CDR3 is TGCAGCGTAGCCTCCCGGACAGGCTACACCTTC. Translated: CSVASRTGYTF.